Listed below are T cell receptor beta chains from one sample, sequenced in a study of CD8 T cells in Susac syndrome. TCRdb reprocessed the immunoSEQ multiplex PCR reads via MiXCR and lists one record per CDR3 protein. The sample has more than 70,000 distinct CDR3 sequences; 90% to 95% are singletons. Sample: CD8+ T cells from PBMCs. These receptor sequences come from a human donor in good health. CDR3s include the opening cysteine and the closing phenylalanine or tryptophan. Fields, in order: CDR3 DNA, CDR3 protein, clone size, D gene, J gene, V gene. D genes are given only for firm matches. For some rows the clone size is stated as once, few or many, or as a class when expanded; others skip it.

CDR3 DNA: TGTGCCAGCAGTCCGGGACCAGCTGAAAACACCATATATTTT; CDR3 protein: CASSPGPAENTIYF; clone size: .; D gene: .; J gene: TRBJ1-3; V gene: TRBV6-5
CDR3 DNA: TGTGCCAGCAGTCCGACTCACTACGAGCAGTACTTC; CDR3 protein: CASSPTHYEQYF; clone size: once; D gene: .; J gene: TRBJ2-7; V gene: TRBV2
CDR3 DNA: TGCAGTGCTAGAGATTTCCTCAGCTCTGGAAACACCATATATTTT; CDR3 protein: CSARDFLSSGNTIYF; clone size: .; D gene: .; J gene: TRBJ1-3; V gene: TRBV20-1
CDR3 DNA: TGCAGCGTTGTGGAGGGGTCAGATACGCAGTATTTT; CDR3 protein: CSVVEGSDTQYF; clone size: .; D gene: .; J gene: TRBJ2-3; V gene: TRBV29-1
CDR3 DNA: TGTGCCACCAGCAGAGAAAGGACAGGGAATGTGGATGAGCAGTTCTTC; CDR3 protein: CATSRERTGNVDEQFF; clone size: .; D gene: TRBD1; J gene: TRBJ2-1; V gene: TRBV15
CDR3 DNA: TGTGCCAGCAGTTTGGGGGGGAACTCCGAAGCTTTCTTT; CDR3 protein: CASSLGGNSEAFF; clone size: .; D gene: .; J gene: TRBJ1-1; V gene: TRBV12-3/TRBV12-4
CDR3 DNA: TGTGCCAGCAGCGTAGTGTCGGGTGACGAGCAGTACTTC; CDR3 protein: CASSVVSGDEQYF; clone size: .; D gene: .; J gene: TRBJ2-7; V gene: TRBV9
CDR3 DNA: TGCAGTGCTAGGCCTAGCGGGGTGAATGAGCAGTTCTTC; CDR3 protein: CSARPSGVNEQFF; clone size: once; D gene: TRBD2; J gene: TRBJ2-1; V gene: TRBV20-1
CDR3 DNA: TGTGCCAGCAGCCAAGATCGAGCCACAGGGCTGGGGTATGGCTACACCTTC; CDR3 protein: CASSQDRATGLGYGYTF; clone size: .; D gene: .; J gene: TRBJ1-2; V gene: TRBV14
CDR3 DNA: TGCAGCGTTGACAGTAACACTGAAGCTTTCTTT; CDR3 protein: CSVDSNTEAFF; clone size: .; D gene: .; J gene: TRBJ1-1; V gene: TRBV29-1